Below, 18 T cell receptor beta chains from the same sample are listed, as sequenced in a study of PD-L1 blockade in urothelial cancer. Sequenced by immunoSEQ multiplex PCR; TCRdb stores in-frame clones only, minus some. The sample has approximately 40,000 clones, roughly 90% seen once; the top ten hold over 20%. Time point meaning: peripheral blood 6 weeks after treatment start. The sample in question was PBMCs, obtained around atezolizumab (anti-PD-L1) treatment. Receptor source: a man aged 60 to 75 with urothelial cancer.

This clone is large (0.1 to 1%) in the sample. The J gene is TRBJ1-1, the V gene TRBV27, with D possibly matching TRBD1 (6 bases). V was trimmed by 4 bases and J by 0 bases, leaving 15 bases between them. The germline gives CDR1 MNHEY, CDR2 SMNVEV (reference sequence). The CDR3 runs 16 residues. The CDR3: CASSSYRVSLNTEAFF. CDR3 in DNA: TGTGCCAGCAGTTCCTACAGGGTTTCCTTGAACACTGAAGCTTTCTTT.

This chain links TRBV5-1 with TRBJ1-2; maybe TRBD1 (5 bases). This CDR3 contains 15 residues. Germline assignment: CDR1 SGHRS and CDR2 YFSETQ. Deletions cut 1 base from V and 5 bases from J, with 15 bases between. The CDR3 sequence is CASSLTYRGNYGYTF. CDR3 DNA sequence: TGCGCCAGCAGCTTGACTTATAGGGGTAATTATGGCTACACCTTC.

The chain joins TRBV5-1 to TRBJ2-7, with 8 bases aligning to TRBD1. Germline loops: CDR1 SGHRS, CDR2 YFSETQ. Trimming cost V 2 bases and J 3 bases; bases outside gene matches: 1. CDR3 length equals 13 residues. CDR3: CASSFTGGYEQYF. The CDR3 DNA reads TGCGCCAGCAGCTTTACAGGGGGCTACGAGCAGTACTTC.

The chain uses TRBV6-1 and TRBJ2-7; D ambiguous. Trimming took 2 bases from V and 6 from J, leaving 14 bases between them. Germline CDR1 and CDR2: MNHNS and SASEGT. This CDR3 contains 14 residues. This chain's CDR3 is CASSEMRFAGEQYF. CDR3 coding DNA: TGTGCCAGCAGTGAAATGAGATTCGCCGGCGAGCAGTACTTC.

V is TRBV28 and J is TRBJ1-1, with TRBD1 identical over 9 bases. V was clipped by 4 bases and J by 5 bases; unmatched bases: 11. Germline loops: CDR1 MDHEN, CDR2 SYDVKM. The CDR3 length is 16 residues. This chain's CDR3 is CASSYGTGITRTEAFF. The CDR3 coding sequence is TGTGCCAGCAGTTACGGGACAGGGATAACGAGGACTGAAGCTTTCTTT.

This chain connects TRBV5-6 to TRBJ2-7; TRBD2 aligns across 7 bases. The CDR3 has 16 amino acids. The germline CDR1 and CDR2 sequences are SGHDT and YYEEEE. V gave up 1 base and J gave up 0 bases; unmatched junction bases: 7. This CDR3 is CASSLRGVGSSYEQYF. The CDR3, as DNA: TGTGCCAGCAGCTTGCGGGGGGTAGGAAGCTCCTACGAGCAGTACTTC.

This chain connects TRBV6-5 to TRBJ1-6; TRBD1 agrees at 8 bases. Per the germline V gene, CDR1 is MNHEY and CDR2 is SVGAGI. V gave up 3 bases and J gave up 4 bases; unmatched junction bases: 5. The CDR3 totals 16 residues. CDR3 bases: TGTGCCAGCAGTTATCCCGGGACAGGTTATAATTCACCCCTCCACTTT. Its protein is CASSYPGTGYNSPLHF.

This clone was recorded at least ten times. This chain connects TRBV23-1 to TRBJ2-2, with a tentative D call TRBD2 (6 bases). TRBV23-1 counts as an open reading frame of uncertain function. The CDR3 has 15 residues. V dropped 3 bases and J dropped 3 bases, with 11 bases sitting between them. The CDR3 DNA is TGCGCCAGCAGTCAGCGGGGTTTAGACACCGGGGAGCTGTTTTTT. Amino acid sequence: CASSQRGLDTGELFF.

The chain links TRBV11-2 to TRBJ2-7; unclear D gene. The CDR3 runs 12 residues. Trimming took off 0 bases at V and 10 bases at J, with 10 bases between the two ends. The germline V gene has CDR1 SGHAT and CDR2 FQNNGV. The CDR3 loop is CASSLDLSVQYF. The CDR3, as DNA: TGTGCCAGCAGCTTAGATCTTTCGGTCCAGTACTTC.

The rearrangement joins TRBV9 to TRBJ2-3; 12 nucleotides match TRBD2. Germline-derived CDR1 and CDR2 are SGDLS and YYNGEE. This CDR3 region has 16 residues. The V gene end was trimmed by 0 bases and the J gene end by 2 bases; junction bases not matched to a gene: 1. Here the CDR3 DNA reads TGTGCCAGCAGCGTAGCTAGCGGGAGGGCCACAGATACGCAGTATTTT. It specifies CASSVASGRATDTQYF.

As to this clone: A read error may produce the germline difference seen at one junction end. V and J are TRBV6-5 and TRBJ2-1; TRBD1 agrees at 9 bases. The CDR3 runs 15 residues. The germline V gene encodes CDR1 MNHEY and CDR2 SVGAGI. CDR3 amino acids: CASSYTGGSHNEQFF. In nucleotides, the CDR3 is TGTGCCAGCAGTTACACAGGGGGCTCCCACAATGAGCAGTTCTTC.

The J gene is TRBJ2-7, the V gene TRBV6-6; 8 bases map to TRBD1. Per germline, CDR1 MNHNY and CDR2 SVGAGI (reference sequence). Germline trimming cut 2 bases from V and 2 bases from J; bases unmatched to any gene: 5. CDR3 length: 15 amino acids. The DNA for the CDR3 is TGTGCCAGCAGTTACCCGACGACAGGGGCCTACGAGCAGTACTTC. Residues: CASSYPTTGAYEQYF.

The chain links TRBV5-1 to TRBJ1-2; a weak D match, TRBD1 (5 bases). Germline CDR1 and CDR2: SGHRS and YFSETQ. V dropped 3 bases and J dropped 6 bases, with 15 bases sitting between them. This CDR3 is built from 14 residues. CDR3 sequence (DNA): TGCGCCAGCAGCTACGGGCCTCGGGGGAATGGCTACACCTTC. Translation: CASSYGPRGNGYTF.

A few counts support this clone. The chain uses TRBV30 and TRBJ1-2, with D possibly being TRBD1 (5 bases). Germline V gene sequence: CDR1 GTSNPN, CDR2 SVGIG (reference sequence). V was clipped by 8 bases and J by 2 bases, with 12 bases between them. The CDR3 runs 12 residues. The CDR3, as DNA: TGTGCCAGAGACAGCCGCAACTATGGCTACACCTTC. This translates into CARDSRNYGYTF.

This clone was counted between two and nine times. V gene TRBV19 combines with J gene TRBJ1-2, with 9 nucleotides matching TRBD1. The CDR3 length is 12 residues. After removal of 9 bases from V and 8 bases from J, the junction contained 7 bases not matched to a gene. Germline values: CDR1 LNHDA, CDR2 SQIVND (reference sequence). CDR3 coding DNA: TGTGCCAGCAAACAGGGGGCGCGGGGCTACACCTTC. As protein: CASKQGARGYTF.

V gene TRBV30 combines with J gene TRBJ2-1; no clear D. The V and J ends lost 3 bases and 4 bases respectively, with 7 bases between them. CDR1 and CDR2 (germline): GTSNPN, SVGIG (reference sequence). This CDR3 spans 12 amino acids. The CDR3 region has the DNA TGTGCCTGGAGATTTCAATACAATGAGCAGTTCTTC. Protein: CAWRFQYNEQFF.

This chain uses TRBV5-1 with TRBJ2-2, with 10 bases fitting TRBD1. Per germline, CDR1 SGHRS and CDR2 YFSETQ. CDR3 length: 15 residues. V shed 7 bases and J 5 bases; nucleotides not matched to a gene: 8. CDR3 in DNA: TGCGCCAGCGAAGGACAGGGGGTCTTTACCGGGGAGCTGTTTTTT. Translating it yields CASEGQGVFTGELFF.

The rearrangement uses TRBV30 and TRBJ1-1; D gene uncertain. With 4 bases removed from V and 7 bases from J, the gap between germline ends came to 16 bases. The CDR3 covers 13 residues. CDR1 is GTSNPN and CDR2 is SVGIG in the germline V gene (reference sequence). The CDR3 sequence is CAWTRSLQIEAFF. CDR3 in DNA: TGTGCCTGGACCCGGTCCCTTCAAATTGAAGCTTTCTTT.